Included here is one T cell receptor beta chain sequence, with context. Measured with immunoSEQ multiplex PCR; TCRdb has only the in-frame clones, and not every one. The table includes about 55,000 clones, approximately 88% detected once. The data stem from a study of T cell responses to AZD1222 COVID-19 vaccine. As for the study in general: Second-dose schedules of about 4 or about 12 weeks were combined.

CDR1 is SGHTA and CDR2 is FQGNSA in the germline V gene. V trimming: 1 base; J trimming: 5 bases; junction bases outside the gene matches: 7. This CDR3 region has 15 residues. The sample in question was peripheral blood, obtained on day 0 of AZD1222 vaccination. This chain links TRBV7-2 with TRBJ2-5, with TRBD2 matching over 7 bases. The sequence was obtained from an adult in good health. The CDR3 coding sequence is TGTGCCAGCAGCTTAGTCTGGGGAGGGGCGGAGACCCAGTACTTC. This translates into CASSLVWGGAETQYF.